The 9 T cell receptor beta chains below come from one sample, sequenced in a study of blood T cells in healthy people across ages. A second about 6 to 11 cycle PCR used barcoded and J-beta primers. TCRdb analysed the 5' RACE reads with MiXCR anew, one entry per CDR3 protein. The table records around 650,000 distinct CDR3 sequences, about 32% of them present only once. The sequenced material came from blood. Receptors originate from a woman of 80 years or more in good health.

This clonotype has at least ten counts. CDR3 in DNA: TGTGCCAGCAGCGTGTCCCAAGACATGGGCTACGAGCAGTACTTC. Translating gives CASSVSQDMGYEQYF. The J gene is TRBJ2-7, the V gene TRBV7-2; no clear D gene. CDR1 and CDR2 (germline): SGHTA, FQGNSA. V was cut by 5 bases and J by 3 bases, with 17 bases left in between. The CDR3 spans 15 residues.

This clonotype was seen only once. The CDR3 region has the DNA TGTGCCAGCAGTAACTTACAAGAGACCCAGTACTTC. This encodes CASSNLQETQYF. This sequence joins TRBV7-2 and TRBJ2-5; D call uncertain. Trimming stripped 6 bases from V and 2 bases from J, with 7 bases between. CDR1 and CDR2 (germline): SGHTA, FQGNSA. This CDR3 spans 12 amino acids.

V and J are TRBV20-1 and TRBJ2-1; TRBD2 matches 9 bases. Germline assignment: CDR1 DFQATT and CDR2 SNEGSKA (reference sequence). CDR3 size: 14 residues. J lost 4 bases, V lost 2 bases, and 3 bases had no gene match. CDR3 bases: TGCAGTGCTAGATCTGGACTAGCGTACAATGAGCAGTTCTTC. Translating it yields CSARSGLAYNEQFF.

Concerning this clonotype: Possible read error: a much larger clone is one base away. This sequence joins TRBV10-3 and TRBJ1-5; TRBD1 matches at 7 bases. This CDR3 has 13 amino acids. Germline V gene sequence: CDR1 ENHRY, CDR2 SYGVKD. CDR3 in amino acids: CATQGGYNQPRHF. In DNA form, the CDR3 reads TGTGCCACGCAGGGGGGGTACAATCAGCCCCGGCATTTT.

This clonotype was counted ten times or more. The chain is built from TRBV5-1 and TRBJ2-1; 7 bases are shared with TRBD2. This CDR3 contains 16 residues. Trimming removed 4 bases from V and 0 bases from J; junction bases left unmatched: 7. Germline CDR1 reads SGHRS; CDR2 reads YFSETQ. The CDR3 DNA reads TGCGCCAGCAGCGTAGGAGCGGGGAGCTCCTACAATGAGCAGTTCTTC. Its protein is CASSVGAGSSYNEQFF.

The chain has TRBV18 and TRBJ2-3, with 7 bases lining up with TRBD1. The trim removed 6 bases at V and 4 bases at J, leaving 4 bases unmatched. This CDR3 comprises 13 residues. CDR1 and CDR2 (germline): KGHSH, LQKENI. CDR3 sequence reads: CASSPTGADTQYF. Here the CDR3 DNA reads TGTGCCAGCTCTCCTACAGGGGCAGATACGCAGTATTTT.

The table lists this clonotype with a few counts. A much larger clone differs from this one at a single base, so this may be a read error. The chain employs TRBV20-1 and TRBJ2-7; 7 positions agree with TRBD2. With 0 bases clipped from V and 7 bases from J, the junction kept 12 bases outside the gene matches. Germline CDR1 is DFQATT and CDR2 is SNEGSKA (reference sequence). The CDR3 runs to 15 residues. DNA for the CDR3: TGCAGTGCTAGAGAGGAGCGGGGCCTAGGGAATGAGCAGTACTTC. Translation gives CSAREERGLGNEQYF.

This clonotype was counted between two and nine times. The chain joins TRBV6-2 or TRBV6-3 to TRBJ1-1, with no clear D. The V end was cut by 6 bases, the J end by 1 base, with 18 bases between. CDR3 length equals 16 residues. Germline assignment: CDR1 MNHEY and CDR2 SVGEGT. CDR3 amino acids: CASSDVGLRSNTEAFF. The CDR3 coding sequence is TGTGCCAGCAGCGACGTGGGGTTAAGGTCGAACACTGAAGCTTTCTTT.

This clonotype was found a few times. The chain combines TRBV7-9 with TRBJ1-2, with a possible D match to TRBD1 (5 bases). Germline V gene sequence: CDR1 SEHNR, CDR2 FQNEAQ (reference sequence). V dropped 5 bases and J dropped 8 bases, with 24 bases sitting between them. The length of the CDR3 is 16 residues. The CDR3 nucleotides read TGTGCCAGCAGCCCAGGGCGGGGAGCGGGGTTCGGCGGCTACACCTTC. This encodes CASSPGRGAGFGGYTF.